Presented here are 18 T cell receptor beta chains from one specimen sequenced in a study of CD4 T cells in relation to SARS-CoV-2 and coronaviruses. These TCRs are of unknown antigen specificity. Assay: immunoSEQ multiplex PCR; the TCRdb copy retains only in-frame clones and omits some. Among about 21,000 clones listed, just over 75% were seen once. CD4+ T cells from unexposed donors were obtained before the COVID-19 pandemic (2011-2018). CD4+ T cells were isolated from the cells after about 11 days of culture. The sequencing sample was made of CD4+ T cells from PBMCs, cultured in vitro. All receptors come from a human donor in good health.

The rearrangement uses TRBV4-1 and TRBJ2-7, with 9 bases fitting TRBD2. CDR1 and CDR2 from the germline V gene are MGHRA and YSYEKL. After removal of 1 base from V and 3 bases from J, the junction contained 1 base not matched to a gene. This CDR3 comprises 14 residues. CDR3: CASSQGTSVYEQYF. Written as DNA, the CDR3 is TGCGCCAGCAGCCAAGGGACTAGCGTCTACGAGCAGTACTTC.

This clone has more than one count but fewer than ten. The chain employs TRBV20-1 and TRBJ2-1, with D uncertain. The CDR3 is made up of 11 amino acids. Deletions cut 4 bases from V and 7 bases from J, with 8 bases between. Germline values: CDR1 DFQATT, CDR2 SNEGSKA (reference sequence). The CDR3 spells CSAKDWNEQFF. CDR3 coding DNA: TGCAGTGCTAAAGATTGGAATGAGCAGTTCTTC.

The rearrangement uses TRBV28 and TRBJ2-2; 12 bases agree with TRBD2. The germline gives CDR1 MDHEN, CDR2 SYDVKM. The V and J ends lost 0 bases and 8 bases, in that order; junction bases with no gene match: 7. The CDR3 is made up of 17 amino acids. The CDR3 sequence is CASSLWILAGGPGELFF. In nucleotides, the CDR3 is TGTGCCAGCAGTTTATGGATACTAGCGGGAGGACCTGGGGAGCTGTTTTTT.

The chain couples TRBV12-5 to TRBJ2-1; no firm D call. The CDR3 spans 14 residues. CDR1 is LGHNT and CDR2 is FRNRAP in the germline V gene. V was pared by 0 bases and J by 9 bases, with 12 bases between. The CDR3 DNA sequence: TGTGCTAGTGGTTTGGTACGTGCTTGGGGTGAGCAGTTCTTC. This gives the protein CASGLVRAWGEQFF.

This clone was found a few times. The rearrangement links TRBV30 to TRBJ2-5; tentatively, D is TRBD2 (6 bases). Germline CDR1 reads GTSNPN; CDR2 reads SVGIG (reference sequence). V dropped 0 bases and J dropped 4 bases, with 15 bases sitting between them. The CDR3 length is 15 residues. CDR3 in amino acids: CAWSVGLAPLETQYF. For the CDR3, the DNA is TGTGCCTGGAGTGTCGGTCTAGCGCCTTTAGAGACCCAGTACTTC.

The gene calls are TRBV19 and TRBJ2-1; D is possibly TRBD2 (6 bases). The CDR3 extends over 15 amino acids. V shed 5 bases and J shed 1 base, with 12 bases lying between them. CDR1 and CDR2 from the germline V gene are LNHDA and SQIVND (reference sequence). CDR3 in DNA: TGTGCCAGTAGTCCCAGGGACTTATCCTACAATGAGCAGTTCTTC. Its translation: CASSPRDLSYNEQFF. Using reference TRBV19 and TRBJ2-1 for the parts outside the CDR3, the full variable domain is DGGITQSPKYLFRKEGQNVTLSCEQNLNHDAMYWYRQDPGQGLRLIYYSQIVNDFQKGDIAEGYSVSREKKESFPLTVTSAQKNPTAFYLCASSPRDLSYNEQFFGPGTRLTVL.

CDR3 coding DNA: TGTGCCAGCAGCCCACAGGGGGCTTTAAACACTGAAGCTTTCTTT. It yields the protein CASSPQGALNTEAFF. The J gene is TRBJ1-1, the V gene TRBV7-3, with 9 bases matching TRBD1. This CDR3 region has 15 residues. CDR1 and CDR2 from the germline V gene are SGHTA and FQGTGA. Trimming cost V 5 bases and J 2 bases; bases outside gene matches: 6.

The CDR3 nucleotides are TGTGCCAGTAGCCGACTTGTGGGTAATTCACCCCTCCACTTT. Translated, it gives CASSRLVGNSPLHF. This sequence joins TRBV19 and TRBJ1-6; D call uncertain. V shed 6 bases and J shed 6 bases, with 12 bases lying between them. The CDR3 sequence is 14 residues long. Germline loops: CDR1 LNHDA, CDR2 SQIVND (reference sequence).

V is TRBV19 and J is TRBJ1-1; the D is unclear. Germline assignment: CDR1 LNHDA and CDR2 SQIVND (reference sequence). The V end lost 3 bases, the J end lost 4 bases, and 9 bases lay between the germline ends. The CDR3 spans 13 residues. CDR3 protein: CASSIQDFTEAFF. CDR3 in DNA: TGTGCCAGTAGTATCCAGGATTTCACTGAAGCTTTCTTT.

The chain recombines TRBV7-8 with TRBJ1-3; TRBD1 is a possible D gene (5 bases). Germline CDR1 and CDR2: SGHVS and FQNEAQ. The CDR3 loop spans 14 amino acids. V was pared by 5 bases and J by 7 bases, with 15 bases between. The CDR3: CASSVPGVENTIYF. As DNA, the CDR3 is TGTGCCAGCAGCGTACCGGGGGTGGAGAACACCATATATTTT.

J is TRBJ1-6 and V is TRBV19; 10 bases fit TRBD1. The CDR3 sequence is 14 residues long. Per the germline V gene, CDR1 is LNHDA and CDR2 is SQIVND (reference sequence). The trim removed 6 bases at V and 10 bases at J, leaving 6 bases unmatched. The CDR3 DNA reads TGTGCCAGTAGAGACAGGGGGCGCGGATCACCCCTCCACTTT. Amino acid sequence: CASRDRGRGSPLHF.

The CDR3: CASSLERGKQWNTGELFF. The CDR3 region has the DNA TGTGCCAGCAGTTTAGAGCGGGGAAAACAATGGAACACCGGGGAGCTGTTTTTT. The chain joins TRBV28 to TRBJ2-2; 7 bases fit TRBD2. Trimming removed 2 bases from V and 1 base from J; junction bases left unmatched: 10. Germline CDR1 and CDR2: MDHEN and SYDVKM. The CDR3 has 18 amino acids. Using reference TRBV28 and TRBJ2-2 for the parts outside the CDR3, the full variable domain is DVKVTQSSRYLVKRTGEKVFLECVQDMDHENMFWYRQDPGLGLRLIYFSYDVKMKEKGDIPEGYSVSREKKERFSLILESASTNQTSMYLCASSLERGKQWNTGELFFGEGSRLTVL.

The chain uses TRBV7-7 and TRBJ2-7, with D possibly matching TRBD1 (5 bases). Germline V CDR1 and CDR2: SSHAT, FNYEAQ (reference sequence). The V end lost 5 bases, the J end lost 4 bases, and 12 bases lay between the germline ends. The CDR3 is 13 residues long. Here the CDR3 DNA reads TGTGCCAGCAGCCCCTCCCAGGGTTACGAGCAGTACTTC. Protein sequence: CASSPSQGYEQYF.

The chain carries TRBV4-2 and TRBJ2-3; TRBD2 agrees at 8 bases. The germline V gene has CDR1 LGHNA and CDR2 YNFKEQ. The trim removed 0 bases at V and 5 bases at J, leaving 10 bases unmatched. This CDR3 is 17 amino acids long. The CDR3 loop is CASSQEALSGRVDTQYF. The CDR3 nucleotides are TGTGCCAGCAGCCAAGAAGCCCTCAGCGGGAGAGTAGATACGCAGTATTTT.

The chain is built from TRBV28 and TRBJ2-7; TRBD2 agrees at 7 bases. Germline V gene sequence: CDR1 MDHEN, CDR2 SYDVKM. CDR3 length: 17 amino acids. V shed 1 base, J shed 0 bases, and the junction held 9 bases outside the gene matches. CDR3 DNA sequence: TGTGCCAGCAGTTTATCCGCGTGGGGGAGGGGCTCCTACGAGCAGTACTTC. Its translation is CASSLSAWGRGSYEQYF. Based on the CDR3 plus reference TRBV28 and TRBJ2-7, the full variable domain is DVKVTQSSRYLVKRTGEKVFLECVQDMDHENMFWYRQDPGLGLRLIYFSYDVKMKEKGDIPEGYSVSREKKERFSLILESASTNQTSMYLCASSLSAWGRGSYEQYFGPGTRLTVT.

Worth noting for this clone: One end of the junction fails to match germline, which may point to a read error. The chain combines TRBV5-1 with TRBJ2-5; D may correspond to TRBD1 or TRBD2 (5 bases each). This CDR3 contains 13 residues. In germline, CDR1 is SGHRS, CDR2 YFSETQ. The CDR3 loop is CASNLGPQETQYF. As DNA, the CDR3 is TGCGCCAGCAACTTGGGACCTCAAGAGACCCAGTACTTC.

The chain joins TRBV6-6 to TRBJ2-5; a possible D gene is TRBD1 (6 bases). This CDR3 region has 14 residues. CDR1 is MNHNY, CDR2 SVGAGI, per germline (reference sequence). V lost 6 bases to trimming and J lost 2 bases, with 13 bases between them. CDR3 residues: CASRGGFRQETQYF. The CDR3 DNA is TGTGCCAGCAGAGGGGGTTTTCGGCAAGAGACCCAGTACTTC.

The chain has TRBV12-5 and TRBJ2-1, with 11 bases fitting TRBD2. V gave up 0 bases and J gave up 9 bases; unmatched junction bases: 4. Looked up from germline, CDR1 is LGHNT and CDR2 is FRNRAP. The CDR3 runs 15 residues. Written as DNA, the CDR3 is TGTGCTAGTGGTTTGGTGGCTAGCGGGAGGAGTGAGCAGTTCTTC. Translation: CASGLVASGRSEQFF. The full variable domain, rest sourced from reference TRBV12-5 and TRBJ2-1, is DARVTQTPRHKVTEMGQEVTMRCQPILGHNTVFWYRQTMMQGLELLAYFRNRAPLDDSGMPKDRFSAEMPDATLATLKIQPSEPRDSAVYFCASGLVASGRSEQFFGPGTRLTVL.